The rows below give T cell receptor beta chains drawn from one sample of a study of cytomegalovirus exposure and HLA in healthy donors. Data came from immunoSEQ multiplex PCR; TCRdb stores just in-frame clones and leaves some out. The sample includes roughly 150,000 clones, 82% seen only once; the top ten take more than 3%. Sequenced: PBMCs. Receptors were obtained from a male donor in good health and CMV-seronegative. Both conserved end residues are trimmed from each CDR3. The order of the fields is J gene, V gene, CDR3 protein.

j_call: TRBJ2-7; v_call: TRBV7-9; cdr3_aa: ASRPPSGGRSYEQY
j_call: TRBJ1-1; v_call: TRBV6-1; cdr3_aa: ASSDDRGPNTEAF
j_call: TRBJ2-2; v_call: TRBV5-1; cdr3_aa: ASSFPLAEPNTGELF
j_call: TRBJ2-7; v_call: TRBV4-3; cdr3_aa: ASSVETRGTEQY
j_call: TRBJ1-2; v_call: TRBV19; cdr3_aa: ASSMGTGVYGYT
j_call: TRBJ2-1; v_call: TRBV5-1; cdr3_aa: ASSFSSSGSFEQF
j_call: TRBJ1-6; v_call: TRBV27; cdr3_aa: ASRVDTPNSPLH
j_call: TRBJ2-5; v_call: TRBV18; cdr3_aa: ASSPRGVQETQY
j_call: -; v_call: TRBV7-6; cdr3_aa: ASGGVHFSYEQY
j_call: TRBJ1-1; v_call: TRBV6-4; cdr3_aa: ASSASPEGTEAF
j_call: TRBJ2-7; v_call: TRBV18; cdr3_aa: ASSPREGASHEQY
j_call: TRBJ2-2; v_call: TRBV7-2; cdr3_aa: ASSGGRGGTATGELF
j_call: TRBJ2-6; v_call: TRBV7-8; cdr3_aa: ASSPRLNTLRGGANVLT
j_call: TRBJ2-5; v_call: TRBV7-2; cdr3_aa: ASSWTSGGAGETQY
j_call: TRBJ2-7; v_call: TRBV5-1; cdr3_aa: ASSVNGRSSYEQY
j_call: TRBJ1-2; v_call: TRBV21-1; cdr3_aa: ASSKGQGGTNYGYT
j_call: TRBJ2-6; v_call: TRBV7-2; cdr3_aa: ASSLAHSGANVLT
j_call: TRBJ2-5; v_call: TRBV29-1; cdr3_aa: SVEVLRTSYEPQETQY
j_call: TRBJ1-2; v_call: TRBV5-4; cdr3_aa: ASSLRQGRFGYT
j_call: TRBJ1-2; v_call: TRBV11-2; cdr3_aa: ASSSTDNYGYT
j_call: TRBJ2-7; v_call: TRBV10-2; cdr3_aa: ASSKQGAPSVREQY
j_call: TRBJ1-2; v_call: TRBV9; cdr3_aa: ASSVGVAVNYGYT
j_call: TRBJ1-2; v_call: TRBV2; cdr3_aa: ASLNTGTGGSGGYT
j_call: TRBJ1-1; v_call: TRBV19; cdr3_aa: ASKQGAGPGAF
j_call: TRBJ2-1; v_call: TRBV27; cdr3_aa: ASSFPGGAFNEQF
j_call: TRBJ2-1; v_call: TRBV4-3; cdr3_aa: ASSQEGGIPYNEQF
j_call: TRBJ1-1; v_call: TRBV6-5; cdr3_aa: ASRTGLEVF
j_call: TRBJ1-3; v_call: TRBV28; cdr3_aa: ASRPRQGPSGNTIY
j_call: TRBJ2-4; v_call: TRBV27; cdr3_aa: ASTPPGAKNIQY
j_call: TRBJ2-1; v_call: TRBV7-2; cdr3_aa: ASSLSGGNEQF
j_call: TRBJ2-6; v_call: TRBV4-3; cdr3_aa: ASSQAGGAGANVLT
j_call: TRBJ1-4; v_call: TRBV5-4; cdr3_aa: ASTTQGEKLF
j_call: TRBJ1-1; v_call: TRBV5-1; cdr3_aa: ASSESPGREAF
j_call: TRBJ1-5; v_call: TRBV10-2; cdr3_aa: ASSGETDYSNQPQH
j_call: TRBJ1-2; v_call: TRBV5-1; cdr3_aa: ASSLWTGPNYGYT
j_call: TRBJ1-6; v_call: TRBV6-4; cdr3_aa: ASSVSLNSPLH
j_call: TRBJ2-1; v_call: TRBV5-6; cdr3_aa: ASTERGGIYNEQF
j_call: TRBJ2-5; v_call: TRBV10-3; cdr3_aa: AISGGSSIQY
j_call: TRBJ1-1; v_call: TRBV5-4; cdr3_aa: ASSFAVDTEAF
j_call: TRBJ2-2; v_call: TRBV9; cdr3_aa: ASSAWTENTGELF
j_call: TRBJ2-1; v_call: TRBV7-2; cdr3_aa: ASSTGLAGKLYNEQF
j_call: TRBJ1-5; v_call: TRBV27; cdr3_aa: ASSANRGASNQPQH
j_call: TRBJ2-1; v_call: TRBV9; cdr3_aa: ASSVDGGGSYNEQF
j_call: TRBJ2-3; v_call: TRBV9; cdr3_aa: ASTADGARGDTQY
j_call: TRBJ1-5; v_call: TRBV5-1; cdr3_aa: ASSPWTGPNQPQH
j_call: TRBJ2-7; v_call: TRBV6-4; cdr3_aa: ASGRTGSEQY
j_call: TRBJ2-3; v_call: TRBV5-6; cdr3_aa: ASSYGDYADTQY
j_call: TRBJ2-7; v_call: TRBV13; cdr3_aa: ASSPWVYRGPPEQY
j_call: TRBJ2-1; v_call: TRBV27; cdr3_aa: ASRRDTVEQF
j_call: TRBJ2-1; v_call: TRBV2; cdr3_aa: ASRGARLTVNEQF
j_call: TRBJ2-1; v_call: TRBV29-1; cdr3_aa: SVEGSGSPYNEQF
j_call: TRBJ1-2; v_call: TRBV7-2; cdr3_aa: ASSPQGLGLGGYGYT
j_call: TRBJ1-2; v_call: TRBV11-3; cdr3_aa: ASSLVGATVNYGYT
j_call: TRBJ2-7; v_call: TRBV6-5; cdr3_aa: ASSYSAGGRYEQY